This TCR beta chain was obtained from a study of blood T cell repertoires in COVID-19. In the study overall: The study drew acute and convalescent COVID-19 samples from the United States, Italy and Spain. From T cells, B-cell-depleted T cells, or PBMCs came the material, which was cDNA or gDNA.

This CDR3 contains 15 residues. CDR1 and CDR2 (germline): MNHEY, SVGAGI. V was clipped by 6 bases and J by 0 bases; unmatched bases: 2. Sequenced by immunoSEQ multiplex PCR; TCRdb stores in-frame clones only, minus some. The profile shows about 190,000 clones, 88% of them singletons. This receptor was identified in a man aged 25-45 years with acute or convalescent COVID-19. J is TRBJ2-2 and V is TRBV6-5; 9 nucleotides align to TRBD1. Material for sequencing was peripheral blood. The DNA of the CDR3 is TGTGCCAGCAGCCGGGACAGGGCGAACACCGGGGAGCTGTTTTTT. The encoded protein is CASSRDRANTGELFF.